This T cell receptor (beta chain) is drawn from a study of blood T cell repertoires in COVID-19. Study in general: Acute-phase and convalescent COVID-19 samples originated in the United States, Italy and Spain. Nucleic acid was either cDNA or gDNA, and it came from T cells, B-cell-depleted T cells, or PBMCs.

Per the original data handling: Amplification from reference gene primers served as the basis for estimated nucleated cell counts. Clones were sequenced by immunoSEQ multiplex PCR, and TCRdb holds only the in-frame ones, with some missing. That table gives V, J and clone size, and the DNA gave D and trimming. The sample includes 95,000 to 150,000 clones, approximately 80% of them seen just once. The ends were cut back, 1 base at V and 6 bases at J, with 6 bases in the middle. The CDR3 length is 13 residues. This TCR was sampled from a woman aged 50 to 60 with acute or convalescent COVID-19. Sequencing input: peripheral blood. The chain employs TRBV12-3 or TRBV12-4 and TRBJ2-2; TRBD2 is a possible D gene (6 bases). The DNA for the CDR3 is TGTGCCAGCAGTTTAGGGGAGGCCGGGGAGCTGTTTTTT. Protein sequence: CASSLGEAGELFF.